This T cell receptor beta chain was observed in a study of cytomegalovirus exposure and HLA in healthy donors. The study, taken as a whole, reports: Associated with HLA alleles at 0.05 false discovery rate in a later analysis were 15,000 to 20,000 TCR beta sequences. Among the sequence variants, a highly shared cluster was likely an artifact of sequencing.

PCR primers comprised 60 Vbeta and 13 Jbeta primers. How the authors handled the data: Around 11 million of 65 million to 95 million unique TCR beta chains were shared, per a later count. Repertoires were generated with immunoSEQ multiplex PCR, while TCRdb's copy carries only in-frame clones and drops some. V and J calls and clone size are those listed in that table; D and trimming were worked out from the DNA. The sample lists 110,000 to 150,000 clones; about 8.9% were seen once. Germline CDR1 and CDR2: SNHLY and FYNNEI. The CDR3 has 13 amino acids. Trimming cost V 6 bases and J 1 base, with 9 bases left between them. In this sample, this clone turned up a few times. What it recognizes is unknown. Regarding donors, all were healthy bone marrow donors.

The source material was PBMCs. This rearrangement joins TRBV2 to TRBJ1-1; tentatively, D is TRBD1 (6 bases). This sequence originates from a man aged 50-59 years in good health and CMV-seronegative. As DNA, the CDR3 is TGTGCCAGCAGCAAACAGGGGAACACTGAAGCTTTCTTT. It codes for CASSKQGNTEAFF.